This T cell receptor (beta chain) was sequenced during a study of blood T cell repertoires in COVID-19. Overall study: Samples representing acute and convalescent COVID-19 were sourced from the United States, Italy and Spain.

Germline V gene lookup returns CDR1 MDHEN and CDR2 SYDVKM. The CDR3 length is 16 residues. Trimming pared 4 bases from V and 0 bases from J, leaving 14 bases between. The assay was immunoSEQ multiplex PCR, and TCRdb's table has in-frame clones only and misses some. The sample has about 240,000 clones; around 88% are singletons. The sample comprised peripheral blood. The chain combines TRBV28 with TRBJ2-3; perhaps TRBD2 as D (5 bases). The source is a man at least 80 years old with acute or convalescent COVID-19. CDR3 nucleotides: TGTGCCAGCAGTTCCCCCGGGGAGACTAGCACAGATACGCAGTATTTT. It is translated as CASSSPGETSTDTQYF.